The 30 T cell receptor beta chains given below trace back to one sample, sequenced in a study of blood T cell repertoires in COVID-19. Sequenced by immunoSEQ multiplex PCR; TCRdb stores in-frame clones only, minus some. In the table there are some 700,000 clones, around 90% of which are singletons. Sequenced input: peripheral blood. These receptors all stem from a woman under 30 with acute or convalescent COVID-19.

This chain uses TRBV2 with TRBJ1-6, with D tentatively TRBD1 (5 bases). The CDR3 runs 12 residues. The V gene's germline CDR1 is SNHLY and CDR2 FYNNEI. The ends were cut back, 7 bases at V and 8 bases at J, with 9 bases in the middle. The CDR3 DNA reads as TGTGCCAGCACGGGGGATTATTCACCCCTCCACTTT. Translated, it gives CASTGDYSPLHF.

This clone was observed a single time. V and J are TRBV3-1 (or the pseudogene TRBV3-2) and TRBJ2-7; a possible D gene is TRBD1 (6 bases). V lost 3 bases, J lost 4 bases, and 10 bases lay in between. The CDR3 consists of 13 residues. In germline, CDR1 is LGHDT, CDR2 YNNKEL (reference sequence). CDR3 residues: CASSHGQIYEQYF. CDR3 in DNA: TGTGCCAGCAGCCACGGACAGATATACGAGCAGTACTTC.

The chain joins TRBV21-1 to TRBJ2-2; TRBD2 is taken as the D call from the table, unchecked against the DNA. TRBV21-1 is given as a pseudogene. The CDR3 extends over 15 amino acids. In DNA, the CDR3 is TGTGCCAGCAGCCATCCGGGGGGTCTGCCCGGGGAGCTGTTTTTT. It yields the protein CASSHPGGLPGELFF.

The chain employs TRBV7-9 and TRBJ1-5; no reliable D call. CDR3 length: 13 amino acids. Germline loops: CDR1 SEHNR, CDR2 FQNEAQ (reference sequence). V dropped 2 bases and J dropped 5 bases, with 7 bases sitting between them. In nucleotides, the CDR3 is TGTGCCAGCAGCTTATGGAGAGATCAGCCCCAGCATTTT. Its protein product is CASSLWRDQPQHF.

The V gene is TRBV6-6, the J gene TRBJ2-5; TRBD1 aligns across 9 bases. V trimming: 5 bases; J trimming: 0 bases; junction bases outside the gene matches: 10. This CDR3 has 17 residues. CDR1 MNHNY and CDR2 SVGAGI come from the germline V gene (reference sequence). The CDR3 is CASSPGQGWGYQETQYF. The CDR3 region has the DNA TGTGCCAGCAGTCCGGGACAGGGATGGGGTTACCAAGAGACCCAGTACTTC.

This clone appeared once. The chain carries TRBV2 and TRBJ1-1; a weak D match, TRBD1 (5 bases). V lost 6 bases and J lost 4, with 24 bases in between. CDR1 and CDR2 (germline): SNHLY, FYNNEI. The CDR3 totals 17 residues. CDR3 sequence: CASSVLTDFKGSTEAFF. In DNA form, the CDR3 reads TGTGCCAGCAGCGTGTTGACAGACTTTAAGGGATCCACTGAAGCTTTCTTT.

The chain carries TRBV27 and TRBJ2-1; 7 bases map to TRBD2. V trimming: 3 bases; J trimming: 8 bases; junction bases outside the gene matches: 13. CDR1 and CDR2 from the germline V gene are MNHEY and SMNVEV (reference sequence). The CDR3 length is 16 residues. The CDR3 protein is CASSFVAGQGRDEQFF. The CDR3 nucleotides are TGTGCCAGCAGTTTCGTAGCGGGCCAGGGCAGGGATGAGCAGTTCTTC.

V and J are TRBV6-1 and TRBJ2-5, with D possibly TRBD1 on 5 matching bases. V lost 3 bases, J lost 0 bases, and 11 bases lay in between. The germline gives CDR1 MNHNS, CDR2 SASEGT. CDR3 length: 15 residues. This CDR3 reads CASSEARVYQETQYF. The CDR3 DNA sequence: TGTGCCAGCAGTGAGGCCAGGGTGTACCAAGAGACCCAGTACTTC.

The CDR3 is CASSLGGADTQYF. The CDR3 DNA reads TGTGCCAGCAGTCTTGGGGGGGCGGATACGCAGTATTTT. This chain uses TRBV25-1 with TRBJ2-3, with D tentatively TRBD2 (7 bases). CDR1 is MGHDK, CDR2 SYGVNS, per germline. The CDR3 is made up of 13 amino acids. With 5 bases removed from V and 6 bases from J, the gap between germline ends came to 12 bases.

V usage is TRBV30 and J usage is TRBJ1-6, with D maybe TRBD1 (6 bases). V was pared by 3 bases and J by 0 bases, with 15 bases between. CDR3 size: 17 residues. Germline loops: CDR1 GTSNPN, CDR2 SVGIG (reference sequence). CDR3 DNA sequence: TGTGCCTGGAGGAAAAACAGGGCTAGCTCCTATAATTCACCCCTCCACTTT. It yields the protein CAWRKNRASSYNSPLHF.

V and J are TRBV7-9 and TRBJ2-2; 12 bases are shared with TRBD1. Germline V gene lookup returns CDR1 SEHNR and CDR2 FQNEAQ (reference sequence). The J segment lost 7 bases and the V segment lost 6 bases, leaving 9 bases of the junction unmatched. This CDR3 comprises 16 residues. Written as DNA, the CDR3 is TGTGCCAGCAGACCCCGGGACAGGGGGCAAATCGGGGAGCTGTTTTTT. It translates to CASRPRDRGQIGELFF.

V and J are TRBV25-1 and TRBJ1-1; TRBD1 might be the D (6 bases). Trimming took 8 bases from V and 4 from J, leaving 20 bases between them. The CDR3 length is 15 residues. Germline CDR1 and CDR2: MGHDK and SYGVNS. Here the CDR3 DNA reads TGTGCCAGCGGCCATAGCCGGACAGAGTCCACTGAAGCTTTCTTT. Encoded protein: CASGHSRTESTEAFF. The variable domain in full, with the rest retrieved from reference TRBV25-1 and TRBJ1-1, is EADIYQTPRYLVIGTGKKITLECSQTMGHDKMYWYQQDPGMELHLIHYSYGVNSTEKGDLSSESTVSRIRTEHFPLTLESARPSHTSQYLCASGHSRTESTEAFFGQGTRLTVV.

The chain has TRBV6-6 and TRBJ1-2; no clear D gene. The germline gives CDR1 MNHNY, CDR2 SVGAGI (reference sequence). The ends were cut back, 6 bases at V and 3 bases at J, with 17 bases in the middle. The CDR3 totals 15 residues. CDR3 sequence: CASSAEDWADYGYTF. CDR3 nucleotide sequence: TGTGCCAGCAGCGCGGAGGACTGGGCCGACTATGGCTACACCTTC.

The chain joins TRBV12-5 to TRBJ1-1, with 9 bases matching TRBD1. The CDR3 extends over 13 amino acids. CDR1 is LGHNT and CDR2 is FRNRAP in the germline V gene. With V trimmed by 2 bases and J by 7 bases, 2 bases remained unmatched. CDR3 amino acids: CASGLTGGYEAFF. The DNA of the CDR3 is TGTGCTAGTGGTTTGACAGGGGGCTATGAAGCTTTCTTT.

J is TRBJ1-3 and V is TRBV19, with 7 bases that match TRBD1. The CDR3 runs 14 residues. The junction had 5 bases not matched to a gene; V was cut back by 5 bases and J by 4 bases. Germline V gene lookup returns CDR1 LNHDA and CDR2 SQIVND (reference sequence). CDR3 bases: TGTGCCAGTAGTCACAGGGGTAGGGGAAACACCATATATTTT. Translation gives CASSHRGRGNTIYF. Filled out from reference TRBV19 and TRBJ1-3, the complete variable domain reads DGGITQSPKYLFRKEGQNVTLSCEQNLNHDAMYWYRQDPGQGLRLIYYSQIVNDFQKGDIAEGYSVSREKKESFPLTVTSAQKNPTAFYLCASSHRGRGNTIYFGEGSWLTVV.

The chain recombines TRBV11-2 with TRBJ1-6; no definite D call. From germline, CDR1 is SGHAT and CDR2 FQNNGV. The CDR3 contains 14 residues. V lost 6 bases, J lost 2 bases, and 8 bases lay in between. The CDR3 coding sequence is TGTGCCAGCAGACCCCGAGCCTATAATTCACCCCTCCACTTT. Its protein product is CASRPRAYNSPLHF.

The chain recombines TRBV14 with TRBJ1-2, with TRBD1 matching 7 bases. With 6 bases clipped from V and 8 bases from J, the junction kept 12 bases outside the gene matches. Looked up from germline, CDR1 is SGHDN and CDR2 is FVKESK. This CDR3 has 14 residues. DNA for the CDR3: TGTGCCAGCAGTCAAAACAGGGGAGGTAACGGCTACACCTTC. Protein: CASSQNRGGNGYTF.

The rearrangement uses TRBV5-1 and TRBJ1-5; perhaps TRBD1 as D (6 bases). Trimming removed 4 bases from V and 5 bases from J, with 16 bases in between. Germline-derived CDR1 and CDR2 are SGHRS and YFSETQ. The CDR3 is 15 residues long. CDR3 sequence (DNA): TGCGCCAGCAGCCTGGCCGGGACAAACCATCAGCCCCAGCATTTT. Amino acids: CASSLAGTNHQPQHF. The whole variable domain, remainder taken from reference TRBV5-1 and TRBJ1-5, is KAGVTQTPRYLIKTRGQQVTLSCSPISGHRSVSWYQQTPGQGLQFLFEYFSETQRNKGNFPGRFSGRQFSNSRSEMNVSTLELGDSALYLCASSLAGTNHQPQHFGDGTRLSIL.

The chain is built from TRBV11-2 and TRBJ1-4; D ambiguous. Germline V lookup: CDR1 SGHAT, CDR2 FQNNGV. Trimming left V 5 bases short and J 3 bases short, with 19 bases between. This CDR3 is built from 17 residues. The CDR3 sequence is CASSPRPAEKANEKLFF. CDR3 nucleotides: TGTGCCAGCAGCCCCCGTCCTGCGGAGAAGGCTAATGAAAAACTGTTTTTT.

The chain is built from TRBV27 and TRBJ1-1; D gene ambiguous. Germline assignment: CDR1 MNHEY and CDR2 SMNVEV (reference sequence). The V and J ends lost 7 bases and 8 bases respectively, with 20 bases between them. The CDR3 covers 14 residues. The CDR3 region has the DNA TGTGCCAGCATCCAGGACCGCGTAGCGGGAGAAGCTTTCTTT. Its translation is CASIQDRVAGEAFF.

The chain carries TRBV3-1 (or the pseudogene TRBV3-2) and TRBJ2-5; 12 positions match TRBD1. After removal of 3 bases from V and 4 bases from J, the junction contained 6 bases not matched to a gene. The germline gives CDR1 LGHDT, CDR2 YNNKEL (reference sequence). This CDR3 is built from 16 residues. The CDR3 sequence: CASSHWGQGAGETQYF. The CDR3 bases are TGTGCCAGCAGCCACTGGGGACAGGGGGCCGGAGAGACCCAGTACTTC.

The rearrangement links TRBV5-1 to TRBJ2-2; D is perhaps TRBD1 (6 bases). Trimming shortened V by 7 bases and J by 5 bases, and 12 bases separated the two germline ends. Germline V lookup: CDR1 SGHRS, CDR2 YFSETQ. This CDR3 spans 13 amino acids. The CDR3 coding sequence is TGCGCCAGCTCCGGGACACTTACCGGGGAGCTGTTTTTT. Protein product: CASSGTLTGELFF. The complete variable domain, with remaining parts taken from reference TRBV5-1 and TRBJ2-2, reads KAGVTQTPRYLIKTRGQQVTLSCSPISGHRSVSWYQQTPGQGLQFLFEYFSETQRNKGNFPGRFSGRQFSNSRSEMNVSTLELGDSALYLCASSGTLTGELFFGEGSRLTVL.

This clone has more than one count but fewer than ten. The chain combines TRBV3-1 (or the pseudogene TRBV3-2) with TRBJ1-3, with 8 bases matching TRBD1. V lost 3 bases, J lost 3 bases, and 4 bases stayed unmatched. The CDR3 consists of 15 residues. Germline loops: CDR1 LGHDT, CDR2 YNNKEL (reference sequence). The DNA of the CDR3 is TGTGCCAGCAGCCACGACAGGGGATATGGAAACACCATATATTTT. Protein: CASSHDRGYGNTIYF.

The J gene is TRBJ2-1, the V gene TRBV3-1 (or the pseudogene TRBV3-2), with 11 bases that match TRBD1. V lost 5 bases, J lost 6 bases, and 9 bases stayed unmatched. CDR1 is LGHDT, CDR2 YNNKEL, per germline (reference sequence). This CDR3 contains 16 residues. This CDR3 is CASSYRDRGVSNEQFF. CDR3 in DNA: TGTGCCAGCAGCTACCGGGACAGGGGGGTCTCCAATGAGCAGTTCTTC.

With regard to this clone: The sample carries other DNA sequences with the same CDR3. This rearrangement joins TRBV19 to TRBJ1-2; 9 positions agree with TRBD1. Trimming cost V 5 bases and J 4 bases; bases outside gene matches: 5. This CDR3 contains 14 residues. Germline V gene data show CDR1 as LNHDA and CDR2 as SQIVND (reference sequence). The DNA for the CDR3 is TGTGCCAGTAGTGACCCGGGACAGGGCTATGGCTACACCTTC. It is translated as CASSDPGQGYGYTF.

This CDR3 is CASSIRLNTEAFF. The CDR3 DNA follows: TGCGCCAGCAGCATACGGTTGAACACTGAAGCTTTCTTT. The chain combines TRBV5-1 with TRBJ1-1; D is unresolved. Germline V lookup: CDR1 SGHRS, CDR2 YFSETQ. The CDR3 has 13 amino acids. V gave up 4 bases and J gave up 0 bases, with 7 bases separating them.

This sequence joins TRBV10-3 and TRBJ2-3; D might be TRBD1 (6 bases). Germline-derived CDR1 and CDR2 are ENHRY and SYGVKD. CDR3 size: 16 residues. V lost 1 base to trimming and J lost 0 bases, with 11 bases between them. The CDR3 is CAISEFAGASTDTQYF. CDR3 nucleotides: TGTGCCATCAGTGAGTTTGCAGGGGCTAGCACAGATACGCAGTATTTT.

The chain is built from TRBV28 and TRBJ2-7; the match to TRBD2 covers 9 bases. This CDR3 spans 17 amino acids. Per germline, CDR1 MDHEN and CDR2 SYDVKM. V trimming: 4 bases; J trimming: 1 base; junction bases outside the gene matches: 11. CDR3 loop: CASSWGLLAGPSYEQYF. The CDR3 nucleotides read TGTGCCAGCAGTTGGGGACTTCTAGCGGGGCCTTCCTACGAGCAGTACTTC.

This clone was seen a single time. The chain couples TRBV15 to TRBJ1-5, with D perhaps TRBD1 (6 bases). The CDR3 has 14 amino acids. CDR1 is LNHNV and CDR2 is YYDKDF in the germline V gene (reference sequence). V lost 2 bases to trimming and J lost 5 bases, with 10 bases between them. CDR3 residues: CATSRPPGDQPQHF. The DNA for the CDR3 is TGTGCCACCAGCAGACCCCCAGGGGATCAGCCCCAGCATTTT.

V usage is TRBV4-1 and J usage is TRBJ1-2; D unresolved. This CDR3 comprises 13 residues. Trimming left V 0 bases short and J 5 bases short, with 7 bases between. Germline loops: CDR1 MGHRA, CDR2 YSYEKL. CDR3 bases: TGCGCCAGCAGCCAAGAAGGGAGTTATGGCTACACCTTC. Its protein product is CASSQEGSYGYTF.